The 19 T cell receptor beta chains listed next were all sequenced from one sample in a study of T-cell memory formation after mild COVID-19. TCRdb re-called the 5' RACE reads with MiXCR, one entry per CDR3 protein. The sample shows roughly 260,000 distinct CDR3 sequences, roughly 15% of them seen only once. The sequenced material came from PBMCs or a T cell subset sorted from them (not recorded which). These receptors were taken from a man in his late teens or twenties who had mild COVID-19 (a few samples of this study predate the infection). Cell type and time point are not known.

The V and J genes are TRBV5-1 and TRBJ2-1, with 9 bases lining up with TRBD2. CDR1 and CDR2 (germline): SGHRS, YFSETQ. The CDR3 covers 15 residues. The V gene end was trimmed by 2 bases and the J gene end by 5 bases; junction bases not matched to a gene: 5. The CDR3 spells CASSFQRGANNEQFF. In DNA, the CDR3 is TGCGCCAGCAGCTTCCAGCGGGGGGCCAACAATGAGCAGTTCTTC.

This clonotype has more than one count but fewer than ten. The chain joins TRBV20-1 to TRBJ2-3, with TRBD2 matching over 9 bases. The J segment lost 3 bases and the V segment lost 2 bases, leaving 6 bases of the junction unmatched. Germline V gives CDR1 DFQATT, CDR2 SNEGSKA (reference sequence). The length of the CDR3 is 15 residues. CDR3 nucleotide sequence: TGCAGTGCTAGACCTAGCGGGGCGCGGACAGATACGCAGTATTTT. It yields the protein CSARPSGARTDTQYF.

The genes are TRBV11-2 and TRBJ1-6; 8 positions agree with TRBD1. With V trimmed by 0 bases and J by 3 bases, 10 bases remained unmatched. This CDR3 region has 19 residues. Germline V gives CDR1 SGHAT, CDR2 FQNNGV. CDR3 loop: CASSLDRQGMGGYNSPLHF. In nucleotides, the CDR3 is TGTGCCAGCAGCTTAGACCGACAGGGGATGGGTGGCTATAATTCACCCCTCCACTTT.

There are a few counts of this clonotype. V is TRBV7-3 and J is TRBJ2-1; TRBD1 aligns across 11 bases. This CDR3 has 13 amino acids. Looked up from germline, CDR1 is SGHTA and CDR2 is FQGTGA. V gave up 5 bases and J gave up 6 bases; unmatched junction bases: 0. CDR3 in DNA: TGTGCCAGCAGCGGACAGGGGGCCAATGAGCAGTTCTTC. Translation gives CASSGQGANEQFF.

The chain combines TRBV6-1 with TRBJ2-7; D possibly matches TRBD1 or TRBD2 (5 bases each). Trimming cost V 1 base and J 2 bases, with 12 bases left between them. CDR1 and CDR2 (germline): MNHNS, SASEGT. This CDR3 region has 15 residues. CDR3 sequence reads: CASSEGVGPTYEQYF. CDR3 sequence (DNA): TGTGCCAGCAGTGAAGGTGTGGGACCGACCTACGAGCAGTACTTC.

This clonotype showed up just a few times. The gene calls are TRBV9 and TRBJ2-1, with D maybe TRBD1 (6 bases). Trimming removed 0 bases from V and 8 bases from J, with 18 bases in between. In germline, CDR1 is SGDLS, CDR2 YYNGEE. CDR3 length: 16 residues. The CDR3 loop is CASSVGPVAGDHEQFF. The CDR3 DNA is TGTGCCAGCAGCGTAGGCCCCGTGGCAGGGGACCATGAGCAGTTCTTC.

This clonotype has more than one count but fewer than ten. The chain couples TRBV20-1 to TRBJ1-3; D remains unclear. Germline CDR1 and CDR2: DFQATT and SNEGSKA (reference sequence). This CDR3 contains 11 residues. V lost 3 bases, J lost 4 bases, and 4 bases lay in between. Here the CDR3 DNA reads TGCAGTGCTAGTGGGGGAAACACCATATATTTT. It is translated as CSASGGNTIYF.

This clonotype was counted between two and nine times. J is TRBJ1-4 and V is TRBV6-2 or TRBV6-3, with TRBD1 identical over 8 bases. The V segment lost 6 bases and the J segment 5 bases; nucleotides outside the gene matches: 2. The CDR3 loop spans 13 amino acids. Germline assignment: CDR1 MNHEY and CDR2 SVGEGT. The CDR3 DNA is TGTGCCAGCAGGTGGACAGGGAATGAAAAACTGTTTTTT. Its translation is CASRWTGNEKLFF.

V gene TRBV18 combines with J gene TRBJ2-1; D remains ambiguous. This CDR3 contains 15 residues. Germline assignment: CDR1 KGHSH and CDR2 LQKENI. V was trimmed by 0 bases and J by 6 bases, leaving 12 bases between them. In DNA form, the CDR3 reads TGTGCCAGCTCACCACCAGGTACGTCCGCCAATGAGCAGTTCTTC. Translation: CASSPPGTSANEQFF.

This clonotype was detected many times. The genes are TRBV7-6 and TRBJ2-1; D gene uncertain. The CDR3 loop spans 16 amino acids. CDR1 is SGHVS and CDR2 is FNYEAQ in the germline V gene. Trimming cost V 0 bases and J 9 bases, with 18 bases left between them. CDR3 loop: CASSLAPSATGLEQFF. The CDR3 DNA reads TGTGCCAGCAGCTTAGCGCCTTCGGCAACGGGCCTTGAGCAGTTCTTC.

This clonotype has more than one count but fewer than ten. The rearrangement joins TRBV5-1 to TRBJ2-2; D ambiguous. The CDR3 sequence is 15 residues long. Trimming cost V 0 bases and J 4 bases, with 10 bases left between them. CDR1 SGHRS and CDR2 YFSETQ come from the germline V gene. The CDR3 coding sequence is TGCGCCAGCAGCTTGGCCGGCCTATTCACCGGGGAGCTGTTTTTT. As protein: CASSLAGLFTGELFF.

This clonotype was counted only a few times. The CDR3 loop reads CAWSIFGGTSSYEQYF. As DNA, the CDR3 is TGTGCCTGGAGTATCTTCGGGGGCACGAGCTCCTACGAGCAGTACTTC. The rearrangement links TRBV30 to TRBJ2-7; D is perhaps TRBD1 or TRBD2 (6 bases each). The length of the CDR3 is 16 residues. The ends were cut back, 2 bases at V and 0 bases at J, with 17 bases in the middle. The germline gives CDR1 GTSNPN, CDR2 SVGIG (reference sequence). Together with reference TRBV30 and TRBJ2-7, the CDR3 gives the full variable domain: SQTIHQWPATLVQPVGSPLSLECTVEGTSNPNLYWYRQAAGRGLQLLFYSVGIGQISSEVPQNLSASRPQDRQFILSSKKLLLSDSGFYLCAWSIFGGTSSYEQYFGPGTRLTVT.

The genes are TRBV5-1 and TRBJ1-1, with TRBD1 identical over 8 bases. The germline V gene encodes CDR1 SGHRS and CDR2 YFSETQ. V shed 4 bases, J shed 5 bases, and the junction held 7 bases outside the gene matches. The CDR3 consists of 14 residues. CDR3 in amino acids: CASSHQGAGTEAFF. CDR3 nucleotide sequence: TGCGCCAGCAGCCATCAGGGGGCCGGGACTGAAGCTTTCTTT.

This clonotype was counted a few times. V is TRBV6-2 or TRBV6-3 and J is TRBJ2-7; no definite D call. There are 12 residues in the CDR3. The ends were cut back, 6 bases at V and 3 bases at J, with 9 bases in the middle. Germline loops: CDR1 MNHEY, CDR2 SVGEGT. The chain's CDR3 is CASRGTNYEQYV. Here the CDR3 DNA reads TGTGCCAGCAGGGGAACAAACTACGAGCAGTACGTC.

The sample holds a few counts of this clonotype. The chain recombines TRBV18 with TRBJ1-1; D is undetermined. Germline CDR1 and CDR2: KGHSH and LQKENI. This CDR3 is 14 amino acids long. Between the trimmed V and J ends, which lost 0 bases and 1 base, there was a span of 6 bases. The CDR3 DNA reads TGTGCCAGCTCACCACCCCTCGGGAACACTGAAGCTTTCTTT. It codes for CASSPPLGNTEAFF.

A few counts support this clonotype. The chain has TRBV7-9 and TRBJ2-6; 7 bases are shared with TRBD2. Germline CDR1 reads SEHNR; CDR2 reads FQNEAQ (reference sequence). This CDR3 spans 17 amino acids. J gave up 2 bases and V 5 bases, and 9 bases lay outside the gene matches. The CDR3 DNA follows: TGTGCCAGCAGCCACTGGGGGGGAGGCACTGGGGCCAACGTCCTGACTTTC. It specifies CASSHWGGGTGANVLTF.

The chain uses TRBV4-2 and TRBJ1-1; 8 bases match TRBD1. Germline loops: CDR1 LGHNA, CDR2 YNFKEQ. After removal of 4 bases from V and 7 bases from J, the junction contained 5 bases not matched to a gene. The CDR3 runs to 13 residues. Here the CDR3 reads CASSPPGGSEAFF. The CDR3 bases are TGTGCCAGCAGCCCCCCAGGGGGCAGTGAAGCTTTCTTT.

The J gene is TRBJ1-6, the V gene TRBV3-1, with D perhaps matching TRBD1 (5 bases). Trimming cost V 3 bases and J 13 bases, with 7 bases left between them. The germline V gene encodes CDR1 LGHDT and CDR2 YNNKEL (reference sequence). This CDR3 comprises 11 residues. The CDR3 DNA reads as TGTGCCAGCAGCCAGCCAGGGCCCCTCCACTTT. This gives the protein CASSQPGPLHF.

The DNA of the CDR3 is TGCGCCAGCAGCCTACACGGGGATGAGGGTGCTAACACCATATATTTT. Amino acids: CASSLHGDEGANTIYF. The chain is built from TRBV4-1 and TRBJ1-3; no reliable D call. Deletions cut 4 bases from V and 7 bases from J, with 20 bases between. From germline, CDR1 is MGHRA and CDR2 YSYEKL. This CDR3 comprises 16 residues.